This record concerns one T cell receptor beta chain sequence. There are 14 residues in the CDR3. With 4 bases removed from V and 6 bases from J, the gap between germline ends came to 12 bases. CDR1 and CDR2 from the germline V gene are SGHVS and FQNEAQ. The data were obtained in a study of spatial heterogeneity in lung cancer. Whole-study context: Sequence detection consistently recorded a greater number of beta-chain than alpha-chain sequences.

Every molecule of TCR cDNA had its own unique molecular identifier. TCRdb re-called the 5' RACE reads with MiXCR, one entry per CDR3 protein. The table records about 38,000 distinct CDR3 sequences, around 7% of them present only once. Noted time point: sample taken at primary tumor resection. Whole RNA obtained from tumor, nontumor lung or frozen PBMC underwent sequencing without sorting. The sequenced sample was PBMCs, obtained at surgery. This clonotype was obtained from a male donor with early-stage non-small cell lung cancer. This chain links TRBV7-8 with TRBJ2-2, with D maybe TRBD2 (5 bases). CDR3 bases: TGTGCCAGCAGCTCCCCCGCGGGCGCCGGGGAGCTGTTTTTT. This translates into CASSSPAGAGELFF. The full variable domain, with the rest looked up from reference TRBV7-8 and TRBJ2-2, is GAGVSQSPRYKVAKRGQDVALRCDPISGHVSLFWYQQALGQGPEFLTYFQNEAQLDKSGLPSDRFFAERPEGSVSTLKIQRTQQEDSAVYLCASSSPAGAGELFFGEGSRLTVL.